This is a list of T cell receptor beta chains from one sample in a study of T cell responses to AZD1222 COVID-19 vaccine. TCRdb's table, derived via immunoSEQ multiplex PCR, lists solely in-frame clones and lacks some. The table shows 150,000 or so clones, with less than 90% occurring only once. Material: peripheral blood, obtained on day 0 of AZD1222 vaccination. The receptor source for this set is an adult in good health. Both conserved end residues are part of each CDR3. D genes are given only for firm matches. Clone size is shown for a subset of rows, as once, few, many or a class of expanded clone.

>TRBJ2-3|TRBD2|few|TRBV15
TGTGCCACCAGCATACCCTCCGGCGGGGGGGCGACAGATACGCAGTATTTT
CATSIPSGGGATDTQYF
>TRBJ2-1|NA|few|TRBV4-1
TGCGCCAGCAGCCAAAGCCGGGGGATCTACAATGAGCAGTTCTTC
CASSQSRGIYNEQFF
>TRBJ1-5|NA|once|TRBV6-5
TGTGCCAGCCGACGGGACACTCGTAGCAATCAGCCCCAGCATTTT
CASRRDTRSNQPQHF
>TRBJ1-5|NA|NA|TRBV19
TGTGCCAGTACCTTTAACTTACAGGATCAGCCCCAGCATTTT
CASTFNLQDQPQHF
>TRBJ2-2|NA|NA|TRBV27
TGTGCCAGCAGTTTTACAGGGATAGTGAACACCGGGGAGCTGTTTTTT
CASSFTGIVNTGELFF
>TRBJ2-7|NA|NA|TRBV27
TGTGCCAGCAGTTTAACAGGGTCGGTATACGAGCAGTACTTC
CASSLTGSVYEQYF
>TRBJ2-7|NA|once|TRBV6-2/TRBV6-3
TGTGCCAGCAGTTACTCACAGGGGAGGGAGCAGTACTTC
CASSYSQGREQYF
>TRBJ2-2|NA|once|TRBV4-3
TGCGCCAGCAGCCAAGATTCGCTAGTTCTGGGCACCGGGGAGCTGTTTTTT
CASSQDSLVLGTGELFF
>TRBJ2-3|NA|few|TRBV9
TGTGCCAGCAGCGCCGGACCAGGCACAGATACGCAGTATTTT
CASSAGPGTDTQYF
>TRBJ1-3|NA|NA|TRBV19
TGTGCCAGTTGGGGGTCCCCTGGAAACACCATATATTTT
CASWGSPGNTIYF
>TRBJ2-2|NA|NA|TRBV4-3
TGCGCCAGCAGCCCTCGAGCGCCAACCGGGGAGCTGTTTTTT
CASSPRAPTGELFF
>TRBJ2-7|NA|NA|TRBV29-1
TGCAGCGTTGAACTGACGAGCTCCTACGAGCAGTACTTC
CSVELTSSYEQYF
>TRBJ2-3|NA|NA|TRBV10-3
TGTGCCATCACCCCAGGGCGCACAGATACGCAGTATTTT
CAITPGRTDTQYF
>TRBJ2-7|NA|NA|TRBV7-8
TGTGCCAGCAGCTTAGCTCGCTGGGGTCCCTACGAGCAGTACTTC
CASSLARWGPYEQYF
>TRBJ2-3|NA|NA|TRBV6-2/TRBV6-3
TGTGCCAGCAGTTACTCGATAGCCCAAGGGACCCACCGAGATACGCAGTATTTT
CASSYSIAQGTHRDTQYF
>TRBJ2-7|TRBD1|NA|TRBV4-3
TGCGCCAGCAGCCCAGGGGGAAACGAGCAGTACTTC
CASSPGGNEQYF
>TRBJ1-2|NA|NA|TRBV4-3
TGCGCCAGCAGCCAAGATTGGGGGGACTGGGGCTACACCTTC
CASSQDWGDWGYTF
>TRBJ2-5|NA|NA|TRBV10-3
TGTGCCATCAGTGAGTTGACTACCTTGTCCCAGTACTTC
CAISELTTLSQYF
>TRBJ2-5|NA|NA|TRBV19
TGTGCCAGTAGTATGGTGGGAAGTCTCAGCGGGCAATCAATACAAGAGACCCAGTACTTC
CASSMVGSLSGQSIQETQYF
>TRBJ1-2|NA|few|TRBV5-1
TGCGCCAGCAGCTCTCAGGGATCTGGCTACACCTTC
CASSSQGSGYTF